The 10 T cell receptor beta chains below all came from one sample that was sequenced in a study of shared clonotypes between healthy human individuals. The method was immunoSEQ multiplex PCR; TCRdb's version includes in-frame clones alone and lacks a portion of them. The data show about 600,000 clones, approximately 97% seen once. The source material was naive CD4+ T cells sorted from blood. As for subset: CD45RA+ positively selected. The receptor set was obtained from a young woman in good health.

In DNA, the CDR3 is TGTGCCAGCAGCTTGGATGTCAGCTCCTACGAGCAGTACTTC. Translation gives CASSLDVSSYEQYF. The J gene is TRBJ2-7, the V gene TRBV5-4; D remains ambiguous. This CDR3 is built from 14 residues. Per germline, CDR1 SGHNT and CDR2 YYREEE (reference sequence). Deletions cut 0 bases from V and 0 bases from J, with 7 bases between.

The V and J genes are TRBV6-6 and TRBJ2-5; a possible D gene is TRBD2 (7 bases). CDR1 is MNHNY and CDR2 is SVGAGI in the germline V gene (reference sequence). CDR3 length: 14 residues. V was cut by 2 bases and J by 7 bases, with 14 bases left in between. CDR3 loop: CASSYEGGGPTQYF. The CDR3 bases are TGTGCCAGCAGTTACGAGGGAGGGGGACCGACCCAGTACTTC.

This clone turned up a few times. The chain joins TRBV11-2 to TRBJ2-7, with TRBD1 matching over 7 bases. From germline, CDR1 is SGHAT and CDR2 FQNNGV. The CDR3 contains 15 residues. Trimming took 4 bases from V and 1 from J; bases not matched to a gene: 7. CDR3 in DNA: TGTGCCAGCAGCTGGCGGACAGGTCCATCCTACGAGCAGTACTTC. It specifies CASSWRTGPSYEQYF. Based on the CDR3 plus reference TRBV11-2 and TRBJ2-7, the full variable domain is EAGVAQSPRYKIIEKRQSVAFWCNPISGHATLYWYQQILGQGPKLLIQFQNNGVVDDSQLPKDRFSAERLKGVDSTLKIQPAKLEDSAVYLCASSWRTGPSYEQYFGPGTRLTVT.

The chain combines TRBV11-2 with TRBJ2-7, with TRBD2 matching 8 bases. Trimming removed 5 bases from V and 0 bases from J; junction bases left unmatched: 9. Germline V gene lookup returns CDR1 SGHAT and CDR2 FQNNGV. The CDR3 has 16 amino acids. CDR3: CASSPSFGRASYEQYF. In DNA, the CDR3 is TGTGCCAGCAGCCCATCCTTCGGGAGGGCCTCCTACGAGCAGTACTTC.

The chain employs TRBV5-4 and TRBJ2-1; 10 bases match TRBD2. The CDR3 contains 15 residues. Trimming cost V 4 bases and J 5 bases; bases outside gene matches: 6. The V gene's germline CDR1 is SGHNT and CDR2 YYREEE (reference sequence). The CDR3, as DNA: TGTGCCAGCAGCAAGGGACTAGCGAGCAACAATGAGCAGTTCTTC. Its protein product is CASSKGLASNNEQFF. Full variable domain (missing parts from reference TRBV5-4 and TRBJ2-1): ETGVTQSPTHLIKTRGQQVTLRCSSQSGHNTVSWYQQALGQGPQFIFQYYREEENGRGNFPPRFSGLQFPNYSSELNVNALELDDSALYLCASSKGLASNNEQFFGPGTRLTVL.

The rearrangement links TRBV6-6 to TRBJ2-7; D unresolved. Germline V CDR1 and CDR2: MNHNY, SVGAGI (reference sequence). Trimming pared 2 bases from V and 3 bases from J, leaving 8 bases between. This CDR3 contains 13 residues. CDR3 sequence: CASSYGPYYEQYF. DNA of the CDR3: TGTGCCAGCAGTTACGGCCCCTACTACGAGCAGTACTTC.

The gene calls are TRBV2 and TRBJ2-7, with D perhaps being TRBD1 or TRBD2 (5 bases each). V dropped 8 bases and J dropped 5 bases, with 16 bases sitting between them. CDR1 is SNHLY and CDR2 is FYNNEI in the germline V gene. This CDR3 comprises 13 residues. The CDR3 DNA reads as TGTGCCAGCTTGAGATCTGGGGGAGACGAGCAGTACTTC. As protein: CASLRSGGDEQYF.

A single count supports this clone. The chain has TRBV2 and TRBJ2-1, with a weak D call TRBD2 (6 bases). The CDR3 is 16 amino acids. The ends were cut back, 10 bases at V and 0 bases at J, with 19 bases in the middle. Germline V gives CDR1 SNHLY, CDR2 FYNNEI. CDR3 nucleotides: TGTGCCACCGACCGGGACTGGAGGAGCTCCTACAATGAGCAGTTCTTC. Translation gives CATDRDWRSSYNEQFF.

This chain connects TRBV28 to TRBJ2-1, with 11 nucleotides matching TRBD1. The CDR3 spans 16 residues. V shed 6 bases, J shed 4 bases, and the junction held 8 bases outside the gene matches. CDR1 MDHEN and CDR2 SYDVKM come from the germline V gene. The CDR3 loop is CASSPAGTGGYNEQFF. The CDR3 DNA is TGTGCCAGCAGCCCCGCAGGGACAGGGGGTTACAATGAGCAGTTCTTC. Using reference TRBV28 and TRBJ2-1 for the parts outside the CDR3, the full variable domain is DVKVTQSSRYLVKRTGEKVFLECVQDMDHENMFWYRQDPGLGLRLIYFSYDVKMKEKGDIPEGYSVSREKKERFSLILESASTNQTSMYLCASSPAGTGGYNEQFFGPGTRLTVL.

This clone has a single count. CDR3 amino acids: CAWLTGTEAFF. The CDR3 DNA is TGTGCCTGGCTTACAGGCACTGAAGCTTTCTTT. The chain employs TRBV30 and TRBJ1-1; D perhaps matches TRBD1 (5 bases). The CDR3 extends over 11 amino acids. V gave up 5 bases and J gave up 4 bases, with 8 bases separating them. Per the germline V gene, CDR1 is GTSNPN and CDR2 is SVGIG (reference sequence).